A single sample is the source of the 2 T cell receptor beta chains below, sequenced in a study of beta chain features in type 1 diabetes. As every portion of the isolated RNA was reverse transcribed, the sequencing read expressed TCRB transcripts. Profiling relied on immunoSEQ multiplex PCR, and the TCRdb table lists in-frame clones only, not all of them. There are under 500,000 clones in the sample; about 32% occur only once, and 0.05% to 0.065% lies in the top ten. Sequencing was carried out using naive CD4+ T cells from blood. The receptors were gathered from a man aged 18 to 30 in good health.

The genes are TRBV7-2 and TRBJ2-7; 8 bases match TRBD2. Germline V lookup: CDR1 SGHTA, CDR2 FQGNSA. Unmatched junction bases numbered 5, after V lost 5 bases and J lost 2 bases. This CDR3 contains 14 residues. Written as DNA, the CDR3 is TGTGCCAGCAGCCCATCACTAGCGGCCTACGAGCAGTACTTC. It codes for CASSPSLAAYEQYF.

V usage is TRBV5-4 and J usage is TRBJ2-7; the match to TRBD2 covers 13 bases. In germline, CDR1 is SGHNT, CDR2 YYREEE (reference sequence). V was clipped by 6 bases and J by 0 bases; unmatched bases: 6. CDR3 size: 16 residues. Here the CDR3 DNA reads TGTGCCAGCACCGCAGGACTAGCGGGAGCCTCCTACGAGCAGTACTTC. It specifies CASTAGLAGASYEQYF.